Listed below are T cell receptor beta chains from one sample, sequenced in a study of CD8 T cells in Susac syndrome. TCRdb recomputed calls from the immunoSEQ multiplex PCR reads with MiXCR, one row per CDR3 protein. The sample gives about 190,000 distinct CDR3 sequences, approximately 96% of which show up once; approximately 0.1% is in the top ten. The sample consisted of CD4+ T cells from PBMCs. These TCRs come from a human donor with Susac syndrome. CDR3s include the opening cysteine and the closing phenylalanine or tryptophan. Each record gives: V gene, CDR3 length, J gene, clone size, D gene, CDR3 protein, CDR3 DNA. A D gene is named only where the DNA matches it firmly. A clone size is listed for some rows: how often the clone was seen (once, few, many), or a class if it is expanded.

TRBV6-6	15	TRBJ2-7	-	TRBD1	CASRQGQGASYEQYF	TGTGCCAGCAGGCAAGGACAGGGGGCTTCCTACGAGCAGTACTTC
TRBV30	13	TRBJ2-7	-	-	CAGASGGTYEQYF	TGTGCCGGGGCCTCCGGCGGAACCTACGAGCAGTACTTC
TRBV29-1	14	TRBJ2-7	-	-	CSATTTGLSYEQYF	TGCAGCGCTACTACGACAGGTCTCTCCTACGAGCAGTACTTC
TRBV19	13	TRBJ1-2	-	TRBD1	CASRGTGEYGYTF	TGTGCCAGTAGAGGGACAGGAGAATATGGCTACACCTTC
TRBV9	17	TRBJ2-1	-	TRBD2	CASSTAIVAGGRDEQFF	TGTGCCAGCAGCACCGCTATAGTAGCGGGGGGCCGAGATGAGCAGTTCTTC
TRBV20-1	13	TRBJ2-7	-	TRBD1	CSATQGAGYEQYF	TGCAGTGCCACGCAGGGGGCGGGCTACGAGCAGTACTTC
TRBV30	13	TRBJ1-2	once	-	CAWSVGGQDGYTF	TGTGCCTGGAGTGTCGGGGGGCAGGATGGCTACACCTTC
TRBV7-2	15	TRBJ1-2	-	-	CASSFPGRINYGYTF	TGTGCCAGCAGCTTCCCGGGACGGATAAACTATGGCTACACCTTC
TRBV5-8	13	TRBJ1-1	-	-	CASSLNKNTEAFF	TGTGCCAGCAGCTTGAACAAGAACACTGAAGCTTTCTTT
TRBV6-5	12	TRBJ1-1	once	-	CASSYPEAEAFF	TGTGCCAGCAGTTACCCGGAGGCCGAAGCTTTCTTT
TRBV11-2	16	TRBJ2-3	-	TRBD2	CASSLGRGGRGDTQYF	TGTGCCAGCAGCTTAGGACGGGGGGGCCGAGGGGATACGCAGTATTTT
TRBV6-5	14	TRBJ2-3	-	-	CASSYGQNGDTQYF	TGTGCCAGCAGTTACGGGCAGAACGGGGATACGCAGTATTTT
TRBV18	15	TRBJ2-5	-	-	CASSPYPDHQETQYF	TGTGCCAGCTCACCATACCCGGACCACCAAGAGACCCAGTACTTC
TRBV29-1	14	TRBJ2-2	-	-	CSVHGFANTGELFF	TGCAGCGTTCATGGGTTCGCGAACACCGGGGAGCTGTTTTTT
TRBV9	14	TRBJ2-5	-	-	CASSKDWIQETQYF	TGTGCCAGCAGCAAAGACTGGATCCAAGAGACCCAGTACTTC
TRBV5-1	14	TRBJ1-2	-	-	CASSLRPGPYGYTF	TGCGCCAGCAGCTTGCGGCCAGGGCCCTATGGCTACACCTTC
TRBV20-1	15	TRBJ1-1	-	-	CSATPGSVMNTEAFF	TGCAGTGCCACCCCTGGGTCCGTGATGAACACTGAAGCTTTCTTT
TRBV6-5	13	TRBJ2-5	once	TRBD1	CASRNRGHETQYF	TGTGCCAGCAGAAACAGGGGGCACGAGACCCAGTACTTC
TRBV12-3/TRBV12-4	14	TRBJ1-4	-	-	CASSLGGFNEKLFF	TGTGCCAGCAGTTTAGGAGGTTTTAATGAAAAACTGTTTTTT
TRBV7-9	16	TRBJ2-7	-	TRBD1	CASSVGPGQDSYEQYF	TGTGCCAGCAGCGTGGGGCCGGGACAGGACTCCTACGAGCAGTACTTC
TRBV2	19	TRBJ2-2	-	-	CASSVSSLRVLSNTGELFF	TGTGCCAGCAGTGTCTCCTCGTTGAGGGTGCTCTCGAACACCGGGGAGCTGTTTTTT
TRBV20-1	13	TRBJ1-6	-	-	CSASGSRNSPLHF	TGCAGTGCTTCAGGGTCTCGGAATTCACCCCTCCACTTT
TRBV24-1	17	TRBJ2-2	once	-	CATSDSRGAPPTGELFF	TGTGCCACCAGTGATTCGAGGGGGGCGCCGCCGACCGGGGAGCTGTTTTTT
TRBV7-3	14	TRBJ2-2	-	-	CASSWVGGNGELFF	TGTGCCAGCAGCTGGGTAGGCGGCAACGGGGAGCTGTTTTTT
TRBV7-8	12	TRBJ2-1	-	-	CAIPIGRNEQFF	TGTGCCATCCCGATAGGACGCAATGAGCAGTTCTTC
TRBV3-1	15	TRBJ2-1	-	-	CASSQDGVAISEQFF	TGTGCCAGCAGCCAAGATGGGGTAGCGATCAGTGAGCAGTTCTTC
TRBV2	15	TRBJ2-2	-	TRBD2	CASSIRTRWNGELFF	TGTGCCAGCAGTATCCGGACTAGGTGGAACGGGGAGCTGTTTTTT
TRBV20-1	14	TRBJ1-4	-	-	CSAAGQSSNEKLFF	TGCAGTGCGGCCGGACAGTCAAGCAATGAAAAACTGTTTTTT
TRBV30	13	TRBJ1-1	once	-	CAWSVKGLAEAFF	TGTGCCTGGAGTGTTAAGGGTCTCGCTGAAGCTTTCTTT
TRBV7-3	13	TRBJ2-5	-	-	CASSKQGGETQYF	TGTGCCAGCAGCAAACAGGGAGGGGAGACCCAGTACTTC
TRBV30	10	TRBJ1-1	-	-	CALGGVLAFF	TGTGCCCTGGGGGGGGTTTTAGCTTTCTTT
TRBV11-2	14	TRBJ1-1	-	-	CASSQQPVDTEAFF	TGTGCCAGCAGCCAACAACCTGTCGACACTGAAGCTTTCTTT
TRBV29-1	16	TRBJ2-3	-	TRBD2	CSVEDLAGGPSDTQYF	TGCAGCGTTGAAGATCTGGCGGGGGGGCCTTCAGATACGCAGTATTTT
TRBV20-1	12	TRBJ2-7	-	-	CSAREGFYEQYF	TGCAGTGCAAGGGAAGGGTTCTACGAGCAGTACTTC
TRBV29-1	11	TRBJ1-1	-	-	CSVGAGTEAFF	TGCAGCGTTGGGGCAGGAACTGAAGCTTTCTTT
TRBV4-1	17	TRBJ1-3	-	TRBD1	CASSHGQVGLSGNTIYF	TGCGCCAGCAGCCACGGACAGGTTGGCCTCTCTGGAAACACCATATATTTT
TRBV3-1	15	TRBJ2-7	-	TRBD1	CASRAFGTGGSEQYF	TGTGCCAGCAGAGCGTTTGGGACAGGGGGCTCAGAGCAGTACTTC
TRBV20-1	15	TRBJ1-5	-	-	CSARRTGLGNQPQHF	TGCAGTGCTAGAAGGACTGGCCTAGGCAATCAGCCCCAGCATTTT
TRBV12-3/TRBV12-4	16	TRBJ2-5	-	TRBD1	CASSFKVLGQGETQYF	TGTGCCAGCAGTTTTAAGGTTTTGGGACAGGGGGAGACCCAGTACTTC
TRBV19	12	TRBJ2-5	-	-	CASSVGQETQYF	TGTGCCAGTAGTGTGGGGCAAGAGACCCAGTACTTC
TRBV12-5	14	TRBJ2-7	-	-	CASGLRDTAYEQYF	TGTGCTAGTGGTCTCCGGGACACGGCCTACGAGCAGTACTTC
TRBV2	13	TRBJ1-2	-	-	CASSRRGSDGYTF	TGTGCCAGCAGCCGCAGGGGCTCGGATGGCTACACCTTC
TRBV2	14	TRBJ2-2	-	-	CASRKAINTGELFF	TGTGCCAGCAGGAAGGCCATTAACACCGGGGAGCTGTTTTTT
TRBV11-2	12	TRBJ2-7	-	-	CASSFSEREQYF	TGTGCCAGCAGCTTTTCGGAGCGCGAGCAGTACTTC
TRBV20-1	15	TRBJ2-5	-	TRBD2	CSARGLAGRQETQYF	TGCAGTGCTAGAGGACTAGCGGGGCGCCAAGAGACCCAGTACTTC
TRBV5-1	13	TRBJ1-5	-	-	CASSQQGEEPQHF	TGCGCCAGCAGCCAACAGGGTGAGGAGCCCCAGCATTTT
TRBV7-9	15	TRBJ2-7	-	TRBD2	CASSSPASGGGEQYF	TGTGCCAGCAGCTCCCCTGCTAGCGGGGGAGGCGAGCAGTACTTC
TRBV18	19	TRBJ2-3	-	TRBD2	CASSPLRTSGGPSTDTQYF	TGTGCCAGCTCACCCCTAAGGACTAGCGGGGGGCCTAGCACAGATACGCAGTATTTT